The clone carrying this T cell receptor (beta chain) was seen a few times. TCRdb recomputed calls from the RT-PCR reads with MiXCR, one row per CDR3 protein. In the table there are about 680,000 distinct CDR3 sequences, 13% to 15% of which are singletons. The CDR3 extends over 15 amino acids. V gave up 5 bases and J gave up 3 bases; unmatched junction bases: 6. CDR1 and CDR2 (germline): MGHRA, YSYEKL. This clonotype originated in a female donor in good health, serving as a healthy control. The chain has TRBV4-1 and TRBJ2-3; TRBD1 matches at 9 bases. Sequenced: memory CD4+ T cells from blood. The CDR3 spells CASSIAGTGTDTQYF. In DNA form, the CDR3 reads TGCGCCAGCAGCATCGCCGGGACAGGGACAGATACGCAGTATTTT.